The clone carrying this T cell receptor beta chain has at least ten counts. The source of the sample is a study of CD8 T cells in ankylosing spondylitis. TCRdb fed the 5' RACE reads into MiXCR, producing one record per CDR3 protein. The table includes fewer than 80,000 distinct CDR3 sequences, under 5.5% detected once. Germline assignment: CDR1 GTSNPN and CDR2 SVGIG (reference sequence). This CDR3 comprises 13 residues. Trimming stripped 7 bases from V and 3 bases from J, with 10 bases between. This TCR was sampled from a male donor with ankylosing spondylitis or in good health (not recorded which). This rearrangement joins TRBV30 to TRBJ2-6, with D unclear. Material: blood, either unsorted or a sorted T cell fraction (not recorded which). The CDR3 coding sequence is TGTGCCTCCTCGGTTCGTGGGGCCAACGTCCTGACTTTC. Translating it yields CASSVRGANVLTF.